This T cell receptor (beta chain) was documented in a study of beta chain features in type 1 diabetes. Study background: When patients were set against healthy donors, age, gender and cell yields were similar. Study findings and constraints: Type 1 diabetes patients showed a moderate but significant shortening of TCRB CDR3s in all four CD4+ subsets. The naive, central memory and Treg TCRB repertoires showed an apparent similarity that was greater among patients than among healthy donors.

Regarding this clone: Its antigen is as yet unknown.

TCRB transcripts that were expressed got sequenced, as all of the isolated RNA had been reverse transcribed. An average of about 3.5 million reads was obtained for naive, central memory and regulatory T cell samples. Repertoires were generated with immunoSEQ multiplex PCR, while TCRdb's copy carries only in-frame clones and drops some. Of a few hundred thousand clones in the sample, about 15% were seen once. This sequence was found in a man aged 30 to 39 in good health. The sample was central memory CD4+ T cells from blood.

The CDR3: CASSPPGGASYNEQFF. The CDR3 DNA reads TGTGCCAGCAGCCCTCCCGGGGGGGCGTCCTACAATGAGCAGTTCTTC. The chain is built from TRBV7-2 and TRBJ2-1, with 8 bases aligning to TRBD2. J gave up 1 base and V 5 bases, and 7 bases lay outside the gene matches. This CDR3 is 16 amino acids long. Germline V lookup: CDR1 SGHTA, CDR2 FQGNSA.